This TCR beta chain stems from a study of cytomegalovirus exposure and HLA in healthy donors. Study conclusions and caveats: Around 160 TCR beta chains were listed as cytomegalovirus-associated. Both high specificity and high sensitivity reportedly marked the classifier's diagnosis of cytomegalovirus status. The majority of TCR sequences were rare, yet some public TCRs appeared in many donors.

This clone has only one observation. Its antigen is still unknown. Clones were sequenced by immunoSEQ multiplex PCR, and TCRdb holds only the in-frame ones, with some missing. This repertoire shows 100,000 to 150,000 clones, approximately 92% found once; its top ten account for more than 0.95%. The CDR3 sequence is 15 residues long. Germline V gene data show CDR1 as MNHEY and CDR2 as SVGAGI. V gave up 0 bases and J gave up 2 bases, with 7 bases separating them. This rearrangement joins TRBV6-5 to TRBJ2-2; D unclear. Specimen: PBMCs. This clonotype was obtained from a woman aged 18-29 years in good health and CMV-seronegative. In nucleotides, the CDR3 is TGTGCCAGCAGTTACTCCACGGTTAACACCGGGGAGCTGTTTTTT. The encoded protein is CASSYSTVNTGELFF.